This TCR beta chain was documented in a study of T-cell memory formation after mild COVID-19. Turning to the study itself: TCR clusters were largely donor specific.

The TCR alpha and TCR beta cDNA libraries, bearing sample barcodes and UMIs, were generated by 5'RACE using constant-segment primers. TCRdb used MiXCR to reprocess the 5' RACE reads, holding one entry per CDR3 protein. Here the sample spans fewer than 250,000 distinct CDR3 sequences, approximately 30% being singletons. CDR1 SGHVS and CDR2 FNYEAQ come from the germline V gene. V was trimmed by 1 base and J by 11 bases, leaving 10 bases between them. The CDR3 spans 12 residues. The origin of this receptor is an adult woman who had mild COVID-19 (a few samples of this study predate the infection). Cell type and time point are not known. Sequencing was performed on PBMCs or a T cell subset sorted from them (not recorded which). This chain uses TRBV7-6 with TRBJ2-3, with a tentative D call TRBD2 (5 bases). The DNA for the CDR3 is TGTGCCAGCAGCTTAGTTCAGGAGGAGCAGTATTTT. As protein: CASSLVQEEQYF.